These 26 T cell receptor beta chains came from one sample sequenced in a study of T cells after yellow fever vaccination. TCRdb re-derived calls from the 5' RACE reads in MiXCR, one entry per CDR3 protein. The sample holds some 320,000 distinct CDR3 sequences, 8.5% to 9% seen once. The sample here was PBMCs, taken on the day of the first yellow fever vaccination. The receptor source for this set is a man between 18 and 29 years old who received the YFV17D yellow fever vaccine.

This clonotype was picked up a small number of times. The J gene is TRBJ1-1, the V gene TRBV5-6; D unclear. In germline, CDR1 is SGHDT, CDR2 YYEEEE. The CDR3 is 15 amino acids. V was trimmed by 4 bases and J by 4 bases, leaving 17 bases between them. The CDR3 DNA sequence: TGTGCCAGCAGCAGGGCTGGAGGTAGGGTCACTGAAGCTTTCTTT. This encodes CASSRAGGRVTEAFF.

This clonotype was counted ten times or more. The rearrangement links TRBV7-2 to TRBJ2-7; TRBD1 aligns across 7 bases. Germline CDR1 reads SGHTA; CDR2 reads FQGNSA. The CDR3 extends over 17 amino acids. V gave up 2 bases and J gave up 1 base; unmatched junction bases: 11. The CDR3 DNA sequence: TGTGCCAGCAGCTTAATAGCAGGGGGAAGGGGGTCCTACGAGCAGTACTTC. As protein: CASSLIAGGRGSYEQYF. Full variable domain (missing parts from reference TRBV7-2 and TRBJ2-7): GAGVSQSPSNKVTEKGKDVELRCDPISGHTALYWYRQSLGQGLEFLIYFQGNSAPDKSGLPSDRFSAERTGGSVSTLTIQRTQQEDSAVYLCASSLIAGGRGSYEQYFGPGTRLTVT.

In this sample, this clonotype turned up a few times. The gene calls are TRBV5-1 and TRBJ2-7; 10 nucleotides line up with TRBD2. CDR3 length: 14 residues. J gave up 2 bases and V 2 bases, and 1 base lay outside the gene matches. Per the germline V gene, CDR1 is SGHRS and CDR2 is YFSETQ. The CDR3 loop is CASSLTSGTYEQYF. CDR3 coding DNA: TGCGCCAGCAGCTTAACTAGCGGGACCTACGAGCAGTACTTC.

The chain uses TRBV12-3 or TRBV12-4 and TRBJ2-5, with D perhaps matching TRBD2 (7 bases). The germline V and J ends were trimmed by 8 bases and 4 bases, with 14 bases remaining between them. The CDR3 has 13 amino acids. The CDR3 is CASGGALGETQYF. The CDR3 nucleotides are TGTGCCAGCGGGGGGGCGCTGGGAGAGACCCAGTACTTC.

V is TRBV18 and J is TRBJ1-3; no firm D call. V was shortened by 5 bases and J by 0 bases, with 11 bases between the two germline ends. Germline V gives CDR1 KGHSH, CDR2 LQKENI. The length of the CDR3 is 15 residues. In nucleotides, the CDR3 is TGTGCCAGCTCAGGGAGCGGCCGCTCTGGAAACACCATATATTTT. Protein: CASSGSGRSGNTIYF.

This chain links TRBV5-1 with TRBJ2-5; a weak D match, TRBD2 (5 bases). The CDR3 contains 15 residues. V was clipped by 4 bases and J by 1 base, with 14 bases between them. Germline-derived CDR1 and CDR2 are SGHRS and YFSETQ. In DNA, the CDR3 is TGCGCCAGCAGCCTAAGGACGGGATTCCAAGAGACCCAGTACTTC. Translation gives CASSLRTGFQETQYF.

In this sample, this clonotype turned up a few times. J is TRBJ1-2 and V is TRBV20-1; 8 bases are shared with TRBD1. Germline V gene lookup returns CDR1 DFQATT and CDR2 SNEGSKA (reference sequence). With 5 bases clipped from V and 2 bases from J, the junction kept 7 bases outside the gene matches. This CDR3 has 14 amino acids. The CDR3 sequence is CSAGHRGSNYGYTF. The DNA for the CDR3 is TGCAGTGCTGGCCACAGGGGGTCGAACTATGGCTACACCTTC.

This clonotype was seen only a few times. This rearrangement joins TRBV3-1 to TRBJ2-1; 7 bases fit TRBD2. CDR3 size: 15 residues. V gave up 0 bases and J gave up 13 bases; unmatched junction bases: 12. Germline loops: CDR1 LGHDT, CDR2 YNNKEL (reference sequence). This chain's CDR3 is CASSQDLERGRSQFF. For the CDR3, the DNA is TGTGCCAGCAGCCAAGATCTTGAGCGGGGACGATCCCAGTTCTTC.

In this sample, this clonotype turned up a few times. This chain connects TRBV20-1 to TRBJ2-1; 10 bases fit TRBD1. Germline V gene data show CDR1 as DFQATT and CDR2 as SNEGSKA (reference sequence). After removal of 6 bases from V and 7 bases from J, the junction contained 9 bases not matched to a gene. The CDR3 is made up of 14 amino acids. The CDR3 loop reads CSARNPGQGNEQFF. The CDR3 DNA reads as TGCAGTGCGAGAAACCCGGGACAGGGGAATGAGCAGTTCTTC.

The chain uses TRBV13 and TRBJ2-1, with TRBD2 matching 10 bases. The CDR3 runs to 15 residues. V lost 4 bases to trimming and J lost 7 bases; unmatched junction nucleotides: 7. Germline CDR1 PRHDT, CDR2 FYEKMQ (reference sequence). The CDR3 loop is CASSSLRTSGNEQFF. CDR3 sequence (DNA): TGTGCCAGCAGCTCCCTCCGGACTAGCGGAAATGAGCAGTTCTTC.

This clonotype was observed a few times. The chain combines TRBV7-2 with TRBJ2-5; TRBD2 matches at 9 bases. The germline V gene encodes CDR1 SGHTA and CDR2 FQGNSA. Losses at the gene ends were 0 bases for V and 2 bases for J; bases not matched to a gene: 10. CDR3 length equals 18 residues. CDR3 sequence reads: CASSLARVSGGPQETQYF. The CDR3 DNA is TGTGCCAGCAGCTTAGCGAGGGTTAGCGGGGGACCTCAAGAGACCCAGTACTTC. The full variable domain, completed using reference TRBV7-2 and TRBJ2-5, is GAGVSQSPSNKVTEKGKDVELRCDPISGHTALYWYRQSLGQGLEFLIYFQGNSAPDKSGLPSDRFSAERTGGSVSTLTIQRTQQEDSAVYLCASSLARVSGGPQETQYFGPGTRLLVL.

The V and J genes are TRBV18 and TRBJ2-1; 8 bases are a match to TRBD1. This CDR3 comprises 14 residues. Trimming removed 2 bases from V and 7 bases from J; junction bases left unmatched: 4. CDR1 is KGHSH and CDR2 is LQKENI in the germline V gene. The CDR3 spells CASSPLTGGNEQFF. The CDR3 bases are TGTGCCAGCTCACCATTAACAGGGGGGAATGAGCAGTTCTTC.

The gene calls are TRBV12-3 or TRBV12-4 and TRBJ2-3, with 7 positions matching TRBD2. V shed 5 bases, J shed 9 bases, and the junction held 8 bases outside the gene matches. The CDR3 length is 13 residues. The CDR3: CASSPTAGLTQYF. The CDR3 nucleotides read TGTGCCAGCAGTCCTACAGCGGGGTTGACGCAGTATTTT.

This clonotype has a handful of counts. This chain uses TRBV25-1 with TRBJ2-7; no definite D call. V was trimmed by 3 bases and J by 3 bases, leaving 3 bases between them. CDR1 and CDR2 from the germline V gene are MGHDK and SYGVNS. The CDR3 covers 11 residues. CDR3 residues: CASSDVYEQYF. The CDR3 DNA reads as TGTGCCAGCAGTGATGTCTACGAGCAGTACTTC.

V is TRBV29-1 and J is TRBJ2-3; the match to TRBD2 covers 11 bases. The germline gives CDR1 SQVTM, CDR2 ANQGSEA. The CDR3 covers 15 residues. V lost 2 bases and J lost 0; bases outside the gene matches: 1. CDR3 in DNA: TGCAGCGTTGAACTAGCGGGGGGTAGCACAGATACGCAGTATTTT. It yields the protein CSVELAGGSTDTQYF.

This clonotype was observed a few times. CDR3 DNA: TGTGCCAGCAGTTCATCCGGGACCTCGGGCGAGCAGTACGTC. Residues: CASSSSGTSGEQYV. The chain joins TRBV6-2 or TRBV6-3 to TRBJ2-7, with D perhaps assigned TRBD1 or TRBD2 (5 bases each). This CDR3 contains 14 residues. Deletions cut 4 bases from V and 6 bases from J, with 16 bases between. CDR1 is MNHEY, CDR2 SVGEGT, per germline.

The chain links TRBV5-1 to TRBJ2-1, with a tentative D call TRBD1 (6 bases). The germline gives CDR1 SGHRS, CDR2 YFSETQ. Trimming removed 2 bases at V and 4 bases at J, with 13 bases between. The CDR3 has 15 amino acids. This CDR3 is CASSFTDRTYNEQFF. CDR3 coding DNA: TGCGCCAGCAGCTTCACGGACAGAACGTACAATGAGCAGTTCTTC.

V gene TRBV7-9 combines with J gene TRBJ2-7; no reliable D call. V dropped 4 bases and J dropped 1 base, with 17 bases sitting between them. Germline loops: CDR1 SEHNR, CDR2 FQNEAQ (reference sequence). The CDR3 has 16 amino acids. The CDR3 region has the DNA TGTGCCAGCAGCTCCACTTCCCGAACCCCGTCCTACGAGCAGTACTTC. This encodes CASSSTSRTPSYEQYF.

In regard to this clonotype: The junction shows a germline mismatch at one end, possibly a read error. This chain connects TRBV20-1 to TRBJ2-2; D may match TRBD1 or TRBD2 (5 bases each). Germline CDR1 reads DFQATT; CDR2 reads SNEGSKA (reference sequence). The CDR3 totals 14 residues. CDR3 DNA sequence: TGCAGTACTAGGATTTCAGAGAACACCGGGGCGCTGTTTTTT. Translating gives CSTRISENTGALFF.

This clonotype was found many times. The CDR3 protein is CASGDRGPTDTQYF. The CDR3 DNA reads as TGTGCCAGTGGGGACAGGGGCCCTACAGATACGCAGTATTTT. The V and J genes are TRBV25-1 and TRBJ2-3, with 10 bases matching TRBD1. Germline V gene lookup returns CDR1 MGHDK and CDR2 SYGVNS. V shed 9 bases, J shed 3 bases, and the junction held 6 bases outside the gene matches. CDR3 length: 14 amino acids.

For this clonotype: At one end, the junction sequence differs from germline, possibly due to a read error. The V and J genes are TRBV2 and TRBJ1-4, with no clear D. Per the germline V gene, CDR1 is SNHLY and CDR2 is FYNNEI. The CDR3 covers 11 residues. As DNA, the CDR3 is TGTGCCAGCAGCGAAGAAGAAAAACTGTTTTTT. Translation: CASSEEEKLFF.

The V call is TRBV7-2, the J call TRBJ2-3, with D perhaps TRBD2 (5 bases). The V gene lost 5 bases and the J gene lost 3 bases, with 18 bases spanning the gap. This CDR3 has 16 amino acids. The germline CDR1 and CDR2 sequences are SGHTA and FQGNSA. The DNA for the CDR3 is TGTGCCAGCAGCGCGGGCTCCTCGAGGTGGACAGATACGCAGTATTTT. Its translation is CASSAGSSRWTDTQYF.

This clonotype showed up just a few times. The chain recombines TRBV7-2 with TRBJ1-2; D is uncertain. Germline values: CDR1 SGHTA, CDR2 FQGNSA. The CDR3 runs to 13 residues. V was clipped by 1 base and J by 4 bases, with 7 bases between them. This CDR3 reads CASSLVQIYGYTF. The CDR3 DNA sequence: TGTGCCAGCAGCTTAGTTCAGATCTATGGCTACACCTTC.

This clonotype has ten or more counts. The rearrangement links TRBV7-2 to TRBJ2-5, with TRBD2 identical over 9 bases. V gave up 5 bases and J gave up 1 base; unmatched junction bases: 5. This CDR3 comprises 15 residues. Germline V lookup: CDR1 SGHTA, CDR2 FQGNSA. In DNA, the CDR3 is TGTGCCAGCAGCCCGACTAGCGGCATCCAAGAGACCCAGTACTTC. Protein sequence: CASSPTSGIQETQYF. Combining the CDR3 with reference TRBV7-2 and TRBJ2-5 gives the whole variable domain GAGVSQSPSNKVTEKGKDVELRCDPISGHTALYWYRQSLGQGLEFLIYFQGNSAPDKSGLPSDRFSAERTGGSVSTLTIQRTQQEDSAVYLCASSPTSGIQETQYFGPGTRLLVL.

This chain uses TRBV7-2 with TRBJ2-1; D gene uncertain. CDR1 is SGHTA and CDR2 is FQGNSA in the germline V gene. Trimming shortened V by 1 base and J by 4 bases, and 5 bases separated the two germline ends. The length of the CDR3 is 13 residues. Here the CDR3 reads CASSLDPYNEQFF. The CDR3 DNA sequence: TGTGCCAGCAGCTTAGATCCGTACAATGAGCAGTTCTTC.

Only a few counts were recorded for this clonotype. CDR3 bases: TGCGCCAGCGCTCTTCTGGGACCGTCCAACACTGAAGCTTTCTTT. This translates into CASALLGPSNTEAFF. This chain links TRBV5-1 with TRBJ1-1, with D tentatively TRBD1 (5 bases). Germline CDR1 is SGHRS and CDR2 is YFSETQ. The CDR3 spans 15 residues. Trimming left V 7 bases short and J 2 bases short, with 18 bases between. The variable domain in full, completed from reference TRBV5-1 and TRBJ1-1, reads KAGVTQTPRYLIKTRGQQVTLSCSPISGHRSVSWYQQTPGQGLQFLFEYFSETQRNKGNFPGRFSGRQFSNSRSEMNVSTLELGDSALYLCASALLGPSNTEAFFGQGTRLTVV.